This TCR beta chain was identified during a study of memory CD8 T cells in hepatitis C reinfection. As for the study in general: After reinfection, a couple of primary-infection resolvers became chronically infected. Late or post reinfection samples were taken 12 to 24 weeks after detection.

Germline assignment: CDR1 SGHNT and CDR2 YENEEA. Between the trimmed V and J ends, which lost 4 bases and 3 bases, there was a span of 19 bases. The CDR3 is made up of 16 amino acids. Generated by immunoSEQ multiplex PCR, the TCRdb table keeps only in-frame clones and is missing some. The sample includes a few thousand clones, roughly 87% of them seen just once. Described time point: late/post reinfection, 12 to 24 weeks after detection. TCR sequencing was done directly ex vivo on sorted cells, without expansion in vitro. Donors were people who inject drugs in the Montreal HEPCO cohort. Total naive CD8 T cells were sorted as viable CD3+ CD8+ CD45RO- cells from two donors.

This receptor was taken from a man aged 45-65 years with hepatitis C virus infection. Sequencing was performed on naive CD8+ T cells sorted from blood. The chain combines TRBV11-3 with TRBJ2-7; TRBD2 is a possible D gene (6 bases). DNA of the CDR3: TGTGCCAGCAGCTCTGCTCCAGTGGAGGGAGGCTACGAGCAGTACTTC. Translating it yields CASSSAPVEGGYEQYF. Full variable domain (outside the CDR3, taken from reference TRBV11-3 and TRBJ2-7): EAGVVQSPRYKIIEKKQPVAFWCNPISGHNTLYWYLQNLGQGPELLIRYENEEAVDDSQLPKDRFSAERLKGVDSTLKIQPAELGDSAVYLCASSSAPVEGGYEQYFGPGTRLTVT.